This entry features one TCR beta chain sequence. Its antigen is unknown. The germline CDR1 and CDR2 sequences are SEHNR and FQNEAQ (reference sequence). The CDR3 consists of 15 residues. V was clipped by 4 bases and J by 4 bases, with 17 bases between them. Clinical symptoms, serum thyroxine and TRAb, thyroid ultrasound and orbital computed tomography together formed the diagnostic basis. These data originate in a study of T cells in Graves' hyperthyroidism and ophthalmopathy. Broader study findings: With a median lead of 6.5 months before onset, the model predicted ophthalmopathy. Blood also contained most expanded thyroid clonotypes above 0.001.

Amplification targeted TCR beta CDR3 regions from RNA transcripts. Using the HTBI primer set, a first-round RT-PCR was run on the TCR CDR3. In TCRdb, the multiplex PCR reads were re-called with MiXCR into one record per CDR3 protein. The table shows fewer than 450,000 distinct CDR3 sequences, with over 11% occurring only once. The sequencing input was blood. This chain uses TRBV7-9 with TRBJ2-7; tentative D call: TRBD1 (6 bases). The source of this sequence is a man between 45 and 60 years old with Graves' ophthalmopathy. CDR3 in amino acids: CASSSPPGQRYEQYF. The CDR3 nucleotides read TGTGCCAGCAGCTCCCCGCCGGGACAACGGTACGAGCAGTACTTC.